Sequencing of this TCR beta chain was carried out in a study of blood T cell repertoires in COVID-19. Assay used: immunoSEQ multiplex PCR; TCRdb lists only in-frame clones, some missing. This repertoire shows 390,000 or so clones, around four fifths found once; its top ten account for approximately 4.7%. The study counted Cohort 3 donors as recovered given two negative PCRs, clearance, or symptom resolution. Trimming took 7 bases from V and 10 from J, leaving 20 bases between them. Germline V lookup: CDR1 LNHDA, CDR2 SQIVND (reference sequence). This CDR3 spans 15 amino acids. This sequence was found in a woman between 45 and 60 years old who had recovered from COVID-19. Sequencing was carried out using PBMCs or T cells enriched from blood (not recorded which). The chain combines TRBV19 with TRBJ1-6; maybe TRBD1 (6 bases). Here the CDR3 reads CASTRQAGEGSPLHF. Here the CDR3 DNA reads TGTGCCAGTACCCGACAGGCCGGCGAGGGCTCACCCCTCCACTTT. Drawing the rest from reference TRBV19 and TRBJ1-6, the complete variable domain is DGGITQSPKYLFRKEGQNVTLSCEQNLNHDAMYWYRQDPGQGLRLIYYSQIVNDFQKGDIAEGYSVSREKKESFPLTVTSAQKNPTAFYLCASTRQAGEGSPLHFGNGTRLTVT.